This TCR beta chain was observed in a study of blood T cell repertoires in COVID-19. Study context: The United States, Italy and Spain supplied acute and convalescent COVID-19 samples. Sources were T cells, B-cell-depleted T cells, or PBMCs; the material itself was cDNA or gDNA.

Clones were read by immunoSEQ multiplex PCR, and TCRdb kept only the in-frame ones, dropping some. The data show some 360,000 clones, approximately 90% seen once. Germline V lookup: CDR1 SGHAT, CDR2 FQNNGV. J gave up 5 bases and V 5 bases, and 16 bases lay outside the gene matches. The CDR3 loop spans 18 amino acids. The receptor comes from an older woman with COVID-19, enrolled during active disease. The sample taken for sequencing was peripheral blood. The rearrangement joins TRBV11-2 to TRBJ2-3; TRBD2 aligns across 10 bases. CDR3 protein: CASSLWGLRGTSEDTQYF. CDR3 nucleotide sequence: TGTGCCAGCAGCCTATGGGGATTAAGGGGGACTAGCGAAGATACGCAGTATTTT.